This T cell receptor (beta chain) came from a study of blood T cell repertoires in COVID-19 (dated by TCRdb to the early 2020s). A note on the overall study: Samples covering the acute and convalescent phases of COVID-19 were provided by collaborators in the United States, Italy and Spain. The repertoires were released in a freely available public database meant as a resource for research on the immune response to SARS-CoV-2. Where HLA class I and class II types were available, the types were taken from metadata supplied by the sample provider, not from assay-based typing. The samples were drawn from the first 160 participants of the ongoing ImmuneRACE study and from about 1,200 subjects provided by 6 global collaborators. Nearly every sample came with metadata listing a de-identified subject ID, COVID-19 status, age in years and sex. The material from the prospective study consisted of cDNA or gDNA derived from T cells, B-cell-depleted T cells, or PBMCs. Deeply sampled blood TCRbeta repertoires from subjects exposed to, actively infected with, or recovered from COVID-19 were included in the dataset.

The immunoSEQ Assay, a bias-controlled multiplex PCR, was used to amplify TCRbeta CDR3 regions from genomic DNA. The study's own analysis went as follows. Within the assay, amplification of reference gene primers was used to estimate how many nucleated cells each sample contained. Sequence reads were collapsed and filtered to measure the absolute abundance of every unique TCRbeta CDR3 rearrangement. For each sample, productive Simpson clonality was calculated by taking the square root of Simpson's diversity index across productive rearrangements. Entries here come from immuneACCESS through TCRdb and include only in-frame sequences with V and J called. Some clones fail to appear in such tables; in the studies checked, an unresolved V gene covers under half of the shortfall, and the cause of the remainder is unknown. V, J and clone size are those of that table, while D and trimming were read from the DNA. In all, the sample holds under 150,000 clones, and around 85% of those were seen once. The top ten clonotypes cover about a sixth of the sample.

The collaborating institutions used their own protocols to collect whole blood in K2EDTA tubes. Collaborator samples were shipped for TCRbeta analysis as frozen whole blood, isolated PBMCs, or DNA extracted from either sample type. With regard to this clone: Its antigen specificity is not known. Base qualities are not at hand, and no much larger clone is one base apart.

Points the paper makes about the study in general: How much clinical and demographic metadata was included differed by source and by participant, and the metadata was provided uncurated.

V is trimmed back by 0 bases and J by 12 bases, and the junction contains 10 bases that no gene match accounts for. The CDR3 covers 15 residues, taking in both the cysteine and the phenylalanine. The kept DNA is CDR3 alone, 45 bases in frame from the first base. Looking up the germline V gene (reference sequence) yields CDR1 SGHNT and CDR2 YYREEE. Sequenced: peripheral blood. This TCR came from a woman of 80 years or more with acute or convalescent COVID-19. The sequence is built from TRBV5-4 and TRBJ1-4, with 8 bases aligning to TRBD1. The CDR3 here reads CASSLAGTGFSELFF. The nucleotide sequence is TGTGCCAGCAGCTTGGCCGGGACAGGATTTTCAGAACTGTTTTTT.